This T cell receptor (beta chain) was captured by sequencing in a study of shared clonotypes between healthy human individuals. Profiled with immunoSEQ multiplex PCR; TCRdb holds only in-frame clones, not every one. Among fewer than 1 million clones listed, roughly 96% were seen once. The CDR3 spans 14 residues. With 2 bases removed from V and 2 bases from J, the gap between germline ends came to 10 bases. Germline CDR1 reads MGHRA; CDR2 reads YSYEKL. Terminally differentiated effector memory CD45RA+ cells were left out of the naive CD8 fraction, which was CD45RO-negative and positively selected for CCR7.

The chain carries TRBV4-1 and TRBJ2-7; D not certain. This TCR was recovered from a man younger than 45 in good health. The specimen sequenced was naive CD8+ T cells sorted from blood. Here the CDR3 reads CASSQYIGTYEQYF. In DNA form, the CDR3 reads TGCGCCAGCAGCCAATATATAGGAACCTACGAGCAGTACTTC.